These T cell receptor beta chains were read from a single sample in a study of metastatic and nonmetastatic thyroid tumors. TCRdb re-called clones via MiXCR from the PCR reads. This sample carries roughly 20,000 clones, less than 40% of them seen once, and the ten largest clones take 17%. Sequencing was performed on tumor tissue. The receptor source for this set is a female donor with papillary thyroid cancer or a benign thyroid nodule (not recorded which). Some clones in this sample may be carry-over from other donors' samples. The CDR3 runs from the conserved cysteine through the conserved F or W. The order of the fields is J gene, clone size, D gene, CDR3 length, V gene, CDR3 protein, CDR3 DNA. D genes are given only for firm matches. Rows give clone size only sometimes, using once, few, many, or a class for an expanded clone.

J: TRBJ1-2; size: -; D: TRBD1; length: 14; V: TRBV19; CDR3: CASSTADRAYGYTF; DNA: TGTGCCAGTAGTACCGCGGACAGGGCCTATGGCTACACCTTC
J: TRBJ2-7; size: -; D: TRBD2; length: 15; V: TRBV12-3/TRBV12-4; CDR3: CASSLAGAGTLVQYF; DNA: TGTGCCAGCAGCCTCGCCGGAGCGGGGACTTTGGTGCAGTACTTC
J: TRBJ1-1; size: many; D: TRBD1; length: 17; V: TRBV7-9; CDR3: CASSLNRGRSKNTEAFF; DNA: TGTGCCAGCAGCTTGAACAGGGGTCGATCCAAGAACACTGAAGCTTTCTTT
J: TRBJ2-6; size: medium-sized; D: TRBD1; length: 18; V: TRBV4-2; CDR3: CASSPSRQGLTGANVLTF; DNA: TGTGCCAGCAGCCCGAGCCGACAGGGATTAACTGGGGCCAACGTCCTGACTTTC
J: TRBJ2-3; size: -; D: TRBD2; length: 18; V: TRBV29-1; CDR3: CSVEGLIGTTFSTDTQYF; DNA: TGCAGCGTTGAAGGCTTAATAGGGACTACTTTTAGCACAGATACGCAGTATTTT
J: TRBJ2-4; size: few; D: TRBD1; length: 13; V: TRBV28; CDR3: CASRGQGENIQYF; DNA: TGTGCCAGCAGGGGACAGGGCGAAAACATTCAGTACTTC
J: TRBJ1-4; size: -; D: -; length: 14; V: TRBV5-1; CDR3: CASSLGGFYEKLFF; DNA: TGCGCCAGCAGCTTGGGTGGGTTTTATGAAAAACTGTTTTTT
J: TRBJ1-1; size: -; D: -; length: 14; V: TRBV27; CDR3: CASSSWGGMAESVF; DNA: TGTGCCAGCAGCTCATGGGGGGGCATGGCTGAATCTGTCTTT
J: TRBJ2-1; size: medium-sized; D: -; length: 16; V: TRBV5-1; CDR3: CASSSSHGLSYNEQFF; DNA: TGCGCCAGCAGCTCCAGCCACGGACTCTCCTACAATGAGCAGTTCTTC
J: TRBJ2-3; size: medium-sized; D: -; length: 14; V: TRBV20-1; CDR3: CSARAGPSEDTQYF; DNA: TGCAGTGCTAGAGCGGGCCCAAGTGAAGATACGCAGTATTTT
J: TRBJ2-7; size: -; D: -; length: 13; V: TRBV11-2; CDR3: CASRPSLAYEQYF; DNA: TGTGCCAGCAGACCATCATTGGCCTACGAGCAGTACTTC
J: TRBJ2-1; size: -; D: TRBD2; length: 17; V: TRBV11-2; CDR3: CTSSPPPWLADNNEQFF; DNA: TGTACCAGCAGCCCGCCCCCGTGGCTAGCGGACAACAATGAGCAGTTCTTC
J: TRBJ1-6; size: few; D: -; length: 15; V: TRBV6-5; CDR3: CASSYSRQYNSPLHF; DNA: TGTGCCAGCAGTTACTCGAGGCAGTATAATTCACCCCTCCACTTT
J: TRBJ2-1; size: -; D: TRBD2; length: 15; V: TRBV7-2; CDR3: CASSKWTRGYNEQFF; DNA: TGTGCCAGCAGCAAGTGGACTAGAGGCTACAATGAGCAGTTCTTC
J: TRBJ1-3; size: -; D: -; length: 13; V: TRBV29-1; CDR3: CSAYGGFGNTIYF; DNA: TGCAGCGCCTACGGGGGGTTTGGAAACACCATATATTTT
J: TRBJ2-7; size: once; D: TRBD1; length: 18; V: TRBV2; CDR3: CATLPGQGGARGDYEQYF; DNA: TGTGCCACCTTACCGGGACAGGGGGGCGCACGCGGCGACTACGAGCAGTACTTC
J: TRBJ1-1; size: -; D: -; length: 13; V: TRBV20-1; CDR3: CSAINTGKTEAFF; DNA: TGCAGTGCTATAAACACAGGGAAAACTGAAGCTTTCTTT
J: TRBJ2-7; size: -; D: -; length: 14; V: TRBV20-1; CDR3: CSAAKGQGTYEQYF; DNA: TGCAGTGCTGCAAAAGGGCAGGGAACCTACGAGCAGTACTTC
J: TRBJ1-2; size: few; D: -; length: 12; V: TRBV20-1; CDR3: CSAETANYGYTF; DNA: TGCAGTGCTGAGACCGCTAACTATGGCTACACCTTC
J: TRBJ2-7; size: -; D: TRBD2; length: 17; V: TRBV11-2; CDR3: CASSSFPHLAGGLEQYF; DNA: TGTGCCAGCAGCTCCTTTCCTCATCTAGCGGGAGGGCTCGAGCAGTACTTC
J: TRBJ2-7; size: -; D: -; length: 12; V: TRBV3-1; CDR3: CASSQRGYEQYF; DNA: TGTGCCAGCAGCCAAAGAGGCTACGAGCAGTACTTC
J: TRBJ2-3; size: many; D: -; length: 12; V: TRBV5-5; CDR3: CASSYDTDTQYF; DNA: TGTGCCAGCAGCTACGACACAGATACGCAGTATTTT
J: TRBJ1-3; size: few; D: -; length: 12; V: TRBV2; CDR3: CASSEIANTIYF; DNA: TGTGCCAGCAGTGAAATAGCAAACACCATATATTTT
J: TRBJ1-5; size: few; D: -; length: 13; V: TRBV27; CDR3: CASSLKGDQPQHF; DNA: TGTGCCAGCAGTTTAAAAGGGGATCAGCCCCAGCATTTT
J: TRBJ1-5; size: -; D: -; length: 14; V: TRBV19; CDR3: CASNRGDSGQPQHF; DNA: TGTGCCAGTAACCGCGGGGACTCGGGTCAGCCCCAGCATTTT
J: TRBJ2-7; size: -; D: -; length: 15; V: TRBV18; CDR3: CASSPQSGVGGEQYF; DNA: TGTGCCAGCTCACCACAATCCGGAGTGGGGGGCGAGCAGTACTTC
J: TRBJ2-5; size: medium-sized; D: -; length: 17; V: TRBV6-1; CDR3: CASSALRRTQGQETQYF; DNA: TGTGCCAGCAGTGCCCTCCGCCGCACACAGGGACAAGAGACCCAGTACTTC
J: TRBJ2-7; size: -; D: TRBD2; length: 15; V: TRBV6-1; CDR3: CASDGPTSATYEQYF; DNA: TGTGCCAGCGACGGGCCGACTAGCGCGACCTACGAGCAGTACTTC
J: TRBJ2-7; size: -; D: TRBD1; length: 14; V: TRBV19; CDR3: CASSRGTASYEQYF; DNA: TGTGCCAGTAGTAGAGGGACAGCCTCCTACGAGCAGTACTTC
J: TRBJ2-7; size: -; D: -; length: 14; V: TRBV25-1; CDR3: CASSEGALSYEQYF; DNA: TGTGCCAGCAGTGAGGGAGCTCTCTCCTACGAGCAGTACTTC
J: TRBJ1-3; size: -; D: TRBD1; length: 17; V: TRBV20-1; CDR3: CSAGVRDRGVSGNTIYF; DNA: TGCAGTGCTGGAGTCCGGGACAGGGGCGTCTCTGGAAACACCATATATTTT